The 19 T cell receptor beta chains below come from one sample, sequenced in a study of blood T cell repertoires in COVID-19. Some clones are missing from TCRdb's copy, which holds only in-frame ones; the method was immunoSEQ multiplex PCR. This sample carries about 76,000 clones, around 90% of them seen once, and the ten largest clones take roughly 1%. The sequencing sample was made of peripheral blood. These receptors were taken from a woman between 45 and 60 years old in a cohort sampled during active COVID-19.

J is TRBJ2-7 and V is TRBV7-6; 10 bases agree with TRBD2. Germline CDR1 is SGHVS and CDR2 is FNYEAQ. After removal of 4 bases from V and 0 bases from J, the junction contained 6 bases not matched to a gene. The CDR3 contains 16 residues. The chain's CDR3 is CASSSRTSGPSYEQYF. The CDR3 coding sequence is TGTGCCAGCAGCTCGCGGACTAGCGGACCCTCCTACGAGCAGTACTTC.

The V and J genes are TRBV6-5 and TRBJ2-5; TRBD2 matches 12 bases. V shed 4 bases and J 5 bases; nucleotides not matched to a gene: 5. Germline V gene data show CDR1 as MNHEY and CDR2 as SVGAGI. CDR3 length: 15 amino acids. The CDR3 DNA is TGTGCCAGCAGTTTTGGACTAGCGGGATATGAGACCCAGTACTTC. Protein sequence: CASSFGLAGYETQYF.

The J gene is TRBJ1-2, the V gene TRBV3-1 (or the pseudogene TRBV3-2), with unresolved D. CDR3 length: 13 residues. V was clipped by 4 bases and J by 4 bases, with 10 bases between them. Germline CDR1 is LGHDT and CDR2 is YNNKEL (reference sequence). The CDR3: CASSPLEGYGYTF. The CDR3, as DNA: TGTGCCAGCAGCCCCCTTGAGGGCTATGGCTACACCTTC.

The rearrangement links TRBV3-1 (or the pseudogene TRBV3-2) to TRBJ1-2; a possible D gene is TRBD1 (6 bases). Trimming took 1 base from V and 3 from J, leaving 6 bases between them. This CDR3 has 13 residues. Germline CDR1 reads LGHDT; CDR2 reads YNNKEL (reference sequence). The CDR3 protein is CASSQGTDYGYTF. The DNA for the CDR3 is TGTGCCAGCAGCCAAGGGACAGACTATGGCTACACCTTC.

This sequence joins TRBV10-1 and TRBJ2-1; the match to TRBD1 covers 7 bases. This CDR3 has 18 amino acids. V lost 3 bases to trimming and J lost 0 bases; unmatched junction nucleotides: 11. CDR1 and CDR2 (germline): WNHNN, SYGVQD (reference sequence). In nucleotides, the CDR3 is TGCGCCAGCAGTGACCAGGGCAGGGGGAAAAGCTCCTACAATGAGCAGTTCTTC. It yields the protein CASSDQGRGKSSYNEQFF.

CDR3 residues: CASSLASGSYNEQFF. DNA for the CDR3: TGCGCCAGCAGCCTCGCTAGCGGGAGCTACAATGAGCAGTTCTTC. The rearrangement uses TRBV4-1 and TRBJ2-1; TRBD2 aligns across 10 bases. After removal of 4 bases from V and 3 bases from J, the junction contained 3 bases not matched to a gene. Germline V gives CDR1 MGHRA, CDR2 YSYEKL. This CDR3 has 15 residues.

V usage is TRBV10-1 and J usage is TRBJ2-3; maybe TRBD2 (6 bases). This CDR3 has 15 amino acids. Trimming shortened V by 4 bases and J by 3 bases, and 14 bases separated the two germline ends. Germline V CDR1 and CDR2: WNHNN, SYGVQD (reference sequence). Here the CDR3 reads CASSAASVGTDTQYF. The CDR3 region has the DNA TGCGCCAGCAGTGCAGCTAGCGTCGGTACAGATACGCAGTATTTT.

This chain uses TRBV4-1 with TRBJ2-7; 7 nucleotides match TRBD2. The CDR3 has 16 residues. Germline V gene lookup returns CDR1 MGHRA and CDR2 YSYEKL. Losses at the gene ends were 2 bases for V and 2 bases for J; bases not matched to a gene: 9. The CDR3 DNA follows: TGCGCCAGCAGCCAAATTTACGGTGCGGGAGCCTACGAGCAGTACTTC. It specifies CASSQIYGAGAYEQYF.

The V gene is TRBV19, the J gene TRBJ2-5, with D tentatively TRBD1 (5 bases). This CDR3 is 14 amino acids long. Deletions cut 3 bases from V and 5 bases from J, with 13 bases between. CDR1 and CDR2 from the germline V gene are LNHDA and SQIVND (reference sequence). CDR3 sequence (DNA): TGTGCCAGTAGTATGGGTCAGGGAAGGGAGACCCAGTACTTC. As protein: CASSMGQGRETQYF.

This clone was seen a single time. V is TRBV27 and J is TRBJ1-2; D gene uncertain. Germline CDR1 and CDR2: MNHEY and SMNVEV (reference sequence). The CDR3 loop spans 13 amino acids. V gave up 3 bases and J gave up 8 bases, with 13 bases separating them. CDR3 loop: CASSFDILGGYTF. In nucleotides, the CDR3 is TGTGCCAGCAGTTTCGACATCCTCGGAGGCTACACCTTC.

This clone occurred once. The genes are TRBV2 and TRBJ2-7; 7 nucleotides line up with TRBD2. The length of the CDR3 is 13 residues. V lost 6 bases, J lost 5 bases, and 7 bases stayed unmatched. CDR1 and CDR2 (germline): SNHLY, FYNNEI. CDR3 region: CASRQAGNDEQYF. In DNA, the CDR3 is TGTGCCAGCAGGCAAGCGGGGAACGACGAGCAGTACTTC.

In this sample, this clone turned up once. The genes are TRBV7-3 and TRBJ2-7, with 7 bases fitting TRBD2. CDR1 and CDR2 (germline): SGHTA, FQGTGA. There are 16 residues in the CDR3. With 5 bases clipped from V and 7 bases from J, the junction kept 17 bases outside the gene matches. Here the CDR3 reads CASSGRWREWGLEQYF. The CDR3 coding sequence is TGTGCCAGCAGCGGCCGATGGCGGGAGTGGGGTTTGGAGCAGTACTTC.

The chain recombines TRBV28 with TRBJ1-2; no reliable D call. Trimming removed 5 bases from V and 4 bases from J, with 8 bases in between. Germline V lookup: CDR1 MDHEN, CDR2 SYDVKM. There are 12 residues in the CDR3. The chain's CDR3 is CASSTSAYGYTF. The CDR3, as DNA: TGTGCCAGCAGTACTAGCGCCTATGGCTACACCTTC.

The J gene is TRBJ2-1, the V gene TRBV14; D is unresolved. Trimming shortened V by 1 base and J by 10 bases, and 5 bases separated the two germline ends. Germline V gene sequence: CDR1 SGHDN, CDR2 FVKESK. This CDR3 contains 11 residues. The CDR3 DNA sequence: TGTGCCAGCAGCCAAGGGCCGGAGCAGTTCTTC. This encodes CASSQGPEQFF.

The DNA for the CDR3 is TGCGCCAGCAGCGTACAGGGGGCCCAGCAGTACTTC. This codes for CASSVQGAQQYF. The rearrangement uses TRBV5-1 and TRBJ2-7; 9 bases fit TRBD1. The trim removed 4 bases at V and 8 bases at J, leaving 4 bases unmatched. Germline V gene lookup returns CDR1 SGHRS and CDR2 YFSETQ. CDR3 length equals 12 residues.

The rearrangement uses TRBV18 and TRBJ1-1; possibly TRBD1 for D (5 bases). V was shortened by 3 bases and J by 1 base, with 12 bases between the two germline ends. CDR3 length: 15 residues. The germline CDR1 and CDR2 sequences are KGHSH and LQKENI. In DNA form, the CDR3 reads TGTGCCAGCTCACCTCATCCCGACAGGAACACTGAAGCTTTCTTT. Translation gives CASSPHPDRNTEAFF.

The rearrangement joins TRBV11-2 to TRBJ2-5; possibly TRBD1 for D (6 bases). Trimming pared 5 bases from V and 5 bases from J, leaving 18 bases between. The CDR3 covers 15 residues. Germline loops: CDR1 SGHAT, CDR2 FQNNGV. Here the CDR3 DNA reads TGTGCCAGCAGCCCCGATCCGACAGGTTGGGAGACCCAGTACTTC. This gives the protein CASSPDPTGWETQYF.

The chain is built from TRBV5-4 and TRBJ2-1, with D possibly TRBD1 on 5 matching bases. The V and J ends lost 3 bases and 8 bases respectively, with 18 bases between them. There are 15 residues in the CDR3. Per the germline V gene, CDR1 is SGHNT and CDR2 is YYREEE (reference sequence). The CDR3 loop reads CASSSTWGRNDEQFF. The CDR3 DNA follows: TGTGCCAGCAGCTCGACCTGGGGCAGGAACGATGAGCAGTTCTTC. Variable domain in full (rest from reference TRBV5-4 and TRBJ2-1): ETGVTQSPTHLIKTRGQQVTLRCSSQSGHNTVSWYQQALGQGPQFIFQYYREEENGRGNFPPRFSGLQFPNYSSELNVNALELDDSALYLCASSSTWGRNDEQFFGPGTRLTVL.

This chain uses TRBV4-2 with TRBJ2-2, with 12 bases lining up with TRBD1. The J segment lost 8 bases and the V segment lost 2 bases, leaving 6 bases of the junction unmatched. Germline CDR1 and CDR2: LGHNA and YNFKEQ. CDR3 length: 16 residues. The DNA of the CDR3 is TGTGCCAGCAGCCAAAGGGACAGGGGGCCCGGGGGGGAGCTGTTTTTT. As protein: CASSQRDRGPGGELFF.